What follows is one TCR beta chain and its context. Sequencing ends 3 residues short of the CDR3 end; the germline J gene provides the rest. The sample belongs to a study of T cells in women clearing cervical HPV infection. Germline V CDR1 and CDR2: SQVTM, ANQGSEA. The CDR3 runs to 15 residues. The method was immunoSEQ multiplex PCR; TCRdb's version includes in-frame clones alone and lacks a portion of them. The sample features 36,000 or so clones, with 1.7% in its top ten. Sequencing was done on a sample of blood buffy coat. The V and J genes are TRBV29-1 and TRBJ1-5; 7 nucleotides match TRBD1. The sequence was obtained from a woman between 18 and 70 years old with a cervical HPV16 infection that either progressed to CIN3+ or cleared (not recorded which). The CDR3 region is CSVEDKDRTDLPQHF. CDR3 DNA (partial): TGCAGCGTTGAAGATAAGGACAGGACGGACCTCCCC.